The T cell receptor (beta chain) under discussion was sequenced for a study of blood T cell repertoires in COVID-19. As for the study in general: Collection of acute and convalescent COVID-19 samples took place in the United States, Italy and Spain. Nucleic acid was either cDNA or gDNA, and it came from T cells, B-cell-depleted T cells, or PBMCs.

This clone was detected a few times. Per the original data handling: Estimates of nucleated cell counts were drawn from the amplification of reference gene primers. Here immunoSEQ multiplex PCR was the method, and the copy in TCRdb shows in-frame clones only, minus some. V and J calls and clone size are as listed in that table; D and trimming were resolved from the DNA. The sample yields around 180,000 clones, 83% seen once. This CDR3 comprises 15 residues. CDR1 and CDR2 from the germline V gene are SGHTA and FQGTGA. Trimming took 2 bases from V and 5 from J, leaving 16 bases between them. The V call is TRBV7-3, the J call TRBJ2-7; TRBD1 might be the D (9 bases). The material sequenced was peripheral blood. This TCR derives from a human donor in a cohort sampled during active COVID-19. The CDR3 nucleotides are TGTGCCAGCAGCTTAGGTAGCGGGACAGGGAACGAGCAGTACTTC. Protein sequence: CASSLGSGTGNEQYF.